The 9 T cell receptor beta chains reported below all come from one sample, sequenced in a study of Ad26.COV2.S vaccination and SARS-CoV-2 variants. TCRdb's copy holds only in-frame clones and misses some; the assay was immunoSEQ multiplex PCR. The sample lists about 680,000 clones; more than 80% were seen once. As for treatment: about 20 received Ad26.COV2.S at low or high dose, single or two shots; roughly 5 received placebo; per-sample allocation not given. Day 63 after the first vaccine or placebo injection was the time point for sampling. Sequencing was performed on peripheral blood, taken in a trial of Ad26.COV2.S vaccine versus placebo. Receptor source: a person aged 18 to 59 who received the Ad26.COV2.S COVID-19 vaccine or a placebo.

The chain employs TRBV7-2 and TRBJ1-6; D remains unclear. With 5 bases removed from V and 4 bases from J, the gap between germline ends came to 9 bases. Germline V gives CDR1 SGHTA, CDR2 FQGNSA. The CDR3 runs 14 residues. In DNA, the CDR3 is TGTGCCAGCAGCGCGATGGGATATAATTCACCCCTCCACTTT. Its protein is CASSAMGYNSPLHF.

The chain has TRBV2 and TRBJ1-2; D not resolved. The CDR3 is 13 residues long. Per germline, CDR1 SNHLY and CDR2 FYNNEI. Trimming stripped 1 base from V and 5 bases from J, with 8 bases between. Written as DNA, the CDR3 is TGTGCCAGCAGTGAAGTTGACCCTTATGGCTACACCTTC. Protein product: CASSEVDPYGYTF.

The chain carries TRBV7-9 and TRBJ2-7; 11 nucleotides align to TRBD2. The CDR3 contains 16 residues. V was pared by 4 bases and J by 2 bases, with 7 bases of the junction left unmatched. Looked up from germline, CDR1 is SEHNR and CDR2 is FQNEAQ (reference sequence). The CDR3 loop reads CASSSASGRSPYEQYF. Written as DNA, the CDR3 is TGTGCCAGCAGCTCGGCTAGCGGGAGGAGCCCCTACGAGCAGTACTTC.

The rearrangement links TRBV5-1 to TRBJ2-5; D is unresolved. CDR3 length equals 12 residues. The germline CDR1 and CDR2 sequences are SGHRS and YFSETQ. Trimming took 0 bases from V and 9 from J, leaving 9 bases between them. CDR3 sequence reads: CASSLANGAQYF. CDR3 in DNA: TGCGCCAGCAGCTTGGCTAATGGGGCCCAGTACTTC.

The V gene is TRBV7-3, the J gene TRBJ2-5, with D uncertain. The CDR3 has 13 residues. Germline values: CDR1 SGHTA, CDR2 FQGTGA. Trimming took off 5 bases at V and 2 bases at J, with 9 bases between the two ends. CDR3 amino acids: CASSPARQETQYF. As DNA, the CDR3 is TGTGCCAGCAGCCCCGCGAGGCAAGAGACCCAGTACTTC.

V is TRBV11-2 and J is TRBJ2-5; 7 nucleotides align to TRBD2. Germline V gene lookup returns CDR1 SGHAT and CDR2 FQNNGV. The CDR3 has 14 residues. With 5 bases clipped from V and 2 bases from J, the junction kept 5 bases outside the gene matches. The CDR3 protein is CASSPTLAQETQYF. The CDR3 DNA reads TGTGCCAGCAGCCCTACACTAGCGCAAGAGACCCAGTACTTC.

The table lists this clone with a count of one. The chain is built from TRBV13 and TRBJ2-5; TRBD2 matches at 8 bases. The length of the CDR3 is 14 residues. Germline trimming cut 5 bases from V and 7 bases from J; bases unmatched to any gene: 9. The germline V gene has CDR1 PRHDT and CDR2 FYEKMQ (reference sequence). The CDR3 nucleotides are TGTGCCAGCAGCCCCGGGAGGGCCTCGGGGACCCAGTACTTC. Translating gives CASSPGRASGTQYF.

As concerns this clone: Other DNA variants within this sample encode the same CDR3. The rearrangement joins TRBV19 to TRBJ1-2; 11 bases are shared with TRBD1. Germline CDR1 and CDR2: LNHDA and SQIVND (reference sequence). The V gene end was trimmed by 5 bases and the J gene end by 4 bases; junction bases not matched to a gene: 9. The CDR3 spans 16 residues. CDR3 residues: CASSPGTGGLGYGYTF. The CDR3 DNA sequence: TGTGCCAGTAGTCCCGGGACAGGGGGACTAGGCTATGGCTACACCTTC.

V and J are TRBV10-2 and TRBJ2-7; D call uncertain. The germline V gene encodes CDR1 WSHSY and CDR2 SAAADI. Trimming took off 8 bases at V and 2 bases at J, with 13 bases between the two ends. This CDR3 spans 13 amino acids. CDR3 bases: TGCGCCAGCGGGGATACAGAGACCTACGAGCAGTACTTC. Amino acids: CASGDTETYEQYF.